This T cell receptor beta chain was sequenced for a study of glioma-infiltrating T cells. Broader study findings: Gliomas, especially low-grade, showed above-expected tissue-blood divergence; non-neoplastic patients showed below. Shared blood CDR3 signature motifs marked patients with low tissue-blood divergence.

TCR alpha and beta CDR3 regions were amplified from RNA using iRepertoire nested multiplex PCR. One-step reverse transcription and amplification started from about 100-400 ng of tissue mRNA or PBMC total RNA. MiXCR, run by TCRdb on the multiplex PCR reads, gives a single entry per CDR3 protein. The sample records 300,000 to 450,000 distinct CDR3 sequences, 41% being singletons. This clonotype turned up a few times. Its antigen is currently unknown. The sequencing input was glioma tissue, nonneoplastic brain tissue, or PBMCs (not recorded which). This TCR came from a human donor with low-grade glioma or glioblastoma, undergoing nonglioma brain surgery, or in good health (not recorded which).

In nucleotides, the CDR3 is TGCAGTGCTAGGCAAACAGGGATCCAAGAGACCCAGTACTTC. Translation: CSARQTGIQETQYF. The rearrangement uses TRBV20-1 and TRBJ2-5; D is possibly TRBD1 (6 bases). CDR1 DFQATT and CDR2 SNEGSKA come from the germline V gene (reference sequence). The CDR3 contains 14 residues. With 3 bases removed from V and 1 base from J, the gap between germline ends came to 12 bases.